This TCR beta chain was recorded in a study of blood T cells in healthy people across ages (dated by TCRdb to 2015 to 2017). Concerning the study at large: In model experiments, template switching captured roughly one uniquely barcoded TCR beta cDNA molecule for every two T cells. Using deep sequencing normalized with unique cDNA molecular identifiers, the study measured how TCR beta repertoire diversity changes with age. For two donors (one aged 18 to 30 and one aged 80 or older), the study analyzed two additional independent replicas of 1 million unique cDNA reads from the same blood draw. To avoid experimental bias, donors of different ages were randomly spread across the sequencing lanes. Four age groups were formed from the donors: young (average roughly 16 years), middle-aged (around 37), aged (over 55) and long-lived (approximately 78).

This clonotype was counted a few times. Its binding antigen is unknown. Base qualities were left out, and no much larger clone turns up one base away. Taken from the germline V gene (reference sequence), the CDR1 and CDR2 loops are DFQATT and SNEGSKA. Trimming removed 5 bases from V and 5 bases from J; the gene matches leave 5 bases unexplained. From the cysteine through the phenylalanine, the CDR3 covers 13 amino acids. The entry retains the CDR3 DNA only, 39 bases that are in frame from base 1. What the work shows at the level of the full study, not this receptor alone: The long-lived group showed more naive CD4+ T cells, fewer expanded clones and increased TCR diversity than the aged group, suggesting age selection. Estimates of total diversity from one million sequenced T cells were regarded as lower bounds and underestimates. Because donor CMV infection status was unknown, age-related changes in expanded clonotypes were potentially confounded. Bulk unsorted PBMC profiling prevented conclusive comparison of naive and antigen-experienced compartments. Observed TCR beta diversity per million T cells fell roughly linearly with age, and a significant reduction was already apparent by age roughly 40. The percentage of naive T cells measured by flow cytometry correlated strongly with observed TCR beta diversity.

The library was prepared using 5' RACE. This sample was sequenced with an Illumina HiSeq 2500. A second roughly 6 to 11 cycle PCR used a sample-barcoded 5' primer and a J-beta primer mix. A unique molecular identifier was introduced onto each TCR beta cDNA molecule by a template-switch 5' adaptor carrying 12 random nucleotides. At least 2.5 million CDR3-containing paired-end reads were obtained from each sample. First-strand cDNA synthesis was performed from all RNA using the Mint cDNA synthesis kit, with priming by a TRBC-specific oligonucleotide. Following uracil-DNA glycosylase treatment, all cDNA underwent a first 18-cycle PCR with the universal primers M1SS and BC2_uni_R. The source study handled its data this way. Each sample was normalized by randomly selecting 1 million high-quality reads, each carrying a distinct molecular identifier. Reads sharing molecular identifiers were discarded rather than binned into consensus sequences. CDR3 identification, clonotype clustering and error correction used MiTCR with a Q25 quality threshold and the strictest error-elimination algorithm. A nonparametric unseen species model using Euler transformation provided a lower-bound estimate of total TCR beta diversity. TCRdb trimmed the raw reads at Q25, called clones with MiXCR and kept productive beta chains. Entries that share a CDR3 protein sequence are merged under the most common genes and DNA. The V and J calls reflect TCRdb's pipeline rather than the authors' work. The sample table shows about 640,000 distinct CDR3 sequences, and roughly three fifths are seen once. The top ten clonotypes cover 30% to 40% of the sample.

The roughly 39 donors, aged about 6 to 90 years, were systemically healthy Caucasian individuals from Russia. About 9.1 milliliters of peripheral blood were collected from each donor into EDTA-treated Vacutainer tubes. Ficoll-Paque density-gradient centrifugation was used to isolate PBMCs, with at least 6 million obtained per sample. Total RNA was extracted from PBMCs with Trizol reagent, with at least 5 micrograms obtained per sample. Naive CD45RAhigh/CD27high T cell percentages were measured by flow cytometry on a PBMC aliquot from every donor. The V and J segments used are TRBV20-1 and TRBJ1-4, and TRBD1 aligns with 7 junction nucleotides. The sequenced material came from blood. The TCR originated in a man in his sixties in good health. The nucleotides read TGCAGTGCTCCCGGGACAGCCAATGAAAAACTGTTTTTT. Translated, it gives CSAPGTANEKLFF.